Presented here are 4 T cell receptor beta chains from one specimen sequenced in a study of T cells in Graves' hyperthyroidism and ophthalmopathy. The investigators amplified TCR beta CDR3 regions from RNA transcripts. HTBI primers were used for first-round RT-PCR of the TCR CDR3. TCRdb re-derived calls from the multiplex PCR reads in MiXCR, one entry per CDR3 protein. This table holds fewer than 600,000 distinct CDR3 sequences, about an eighth found once. The specimen sequenced was blood. Receptor source: a young woman with Graves' hyperthyroidism.

The V and J genes are TRBV20-1 and TRBJ2-2; 7 positions agree with TRBD1. CDR1 and CDR2 from the germline V gene are DFQATT and SNEGSKA (reference sequence). The J segment lost 3 bases and the V segment lost 4 bases, leaving 8 bases of the junction unmatched. This CDR3 has 15 amino acids. The CDR3 is CSAIRQGVDTGELFF. For the CDR3, the DNA is TGCAGTGCTATCAGACAGGGAGTCGACACCGGGGAGCTGTTTTTT.

The chain employs TRBV3-1 and TRBJ1-3; D gene uncertain. V was cut by 4 bases and J by 0 bases, with 13 bases left in between. This CDR3 contains 16 residues. Germline loops: CDR1 LGHDT, CDR2 YNNKEL (reference sequence). CDR3 loop: CASSLSQLGSGNTIYF. Written as DNA, the CDR3 is TGTGCCAGCAGCCTATCCCAGTTGGGCTCTGGAAACACCATATATTTT.

The chain has TRBV5-1 and TRBJ2-5; TRBD2 matches 9 bases. Trimming removed 4 bases from V and 5 bases from J; junction bases left unmatched: 12. The V gene's germline CDR1 is SGHRS and CDR2 YFSETQ. CDR3 length: 16 amino acids. The CDR3 is CASSPINIAGVETQYF. The DNA of the CDR3 is TGCGCCAGCAGCCCTATCAACATAGCGGGAGTGGAGACCCAGTACTTC. The full variable domain, its missing parts supplied by reference TRBV5-1 and TRBJ2-5, is KAGVTQTPRYLIKTRGQQVTLSCSPISGHRSVSWYQQTPGQGLQFLFEYFSETQRNKGNFPGRFSGRQFSNSRSEMNVSTLELGDSALYLCASSPINIAGVETQYFGPGTRLLVL.

The chain couples TRBV4-1 to TRBJ2-7; a weak D match, TRBD1 (6 bases). The CDR3 runs 15 residues. Germline V lookup: CDR1 MGHRA, CDR2 YSYEKL. V dropped 1 base and J dropped 4 bases, with 14 bases sitting between them. CDR3 protein: CASSQVGTTGYEQYF. CDR3 DNA: TGCGCCAGCAGCCAAGTGGGGACAACGGGTTACGAGCAGTACTTC.